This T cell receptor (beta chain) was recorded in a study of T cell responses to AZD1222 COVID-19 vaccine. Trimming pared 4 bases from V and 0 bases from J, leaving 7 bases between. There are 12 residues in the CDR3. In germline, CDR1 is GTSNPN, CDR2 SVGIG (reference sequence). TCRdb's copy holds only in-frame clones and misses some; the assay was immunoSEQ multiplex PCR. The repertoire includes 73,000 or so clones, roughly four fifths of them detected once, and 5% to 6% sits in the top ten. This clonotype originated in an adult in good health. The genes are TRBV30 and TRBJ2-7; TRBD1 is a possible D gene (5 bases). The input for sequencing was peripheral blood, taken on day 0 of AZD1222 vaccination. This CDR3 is CAWMDTSYEQYF. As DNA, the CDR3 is TGTGCCTGGATGGACACCTCCTACGAGCAGTACTTC. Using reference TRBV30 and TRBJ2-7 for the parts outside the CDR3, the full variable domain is SQTIHQWPATLVQPVGSPLSLECTVEGTSNPNLYWYRQAAGRGLQLLFYSVGIGQISSEVPQNLSASRPQDRQFILSSKKLLLSDSGFYLCAWMDTSYEQYFGPGTRLTVT.